This TCR beta chain was captured in a study of identical twins. Study-wide points: Some out-of-frame alpha sequences were shared by twins, and these showed excess low generation probability. Conclusions rested on cross-sectional statistics rather than following the same donors.

Trimming stripped 4 bases from V and 4 bases from J, with 11 bases between. This CDR3 is built from 13 residues. Looked up from germline, CDR1 is KGHSH and CDR2 is LQKENI. TCRdb recomputed calls from the 5' RACE reads with MiXCR, one row per CDR3 protein. Of 640,000 or so distinct CDR3 sequences listed, 6.1% are singletons. This clonotype has a count of ten or more. Its antigen is not known. The chain is built from TRBV18 and TRBJ2-7; the D gene is possibly TRBD1 (7 bases). This TCR came from a man between 18 and 29 years old in good health. What was sequenced was naive T cells sorted from blood. This CDR3 reads CASSQTGTYEQYF. The CDR3 region has the DNA TGTGCCAGCTCACAGACAGGGACTTACGAGCAGTACTTC.